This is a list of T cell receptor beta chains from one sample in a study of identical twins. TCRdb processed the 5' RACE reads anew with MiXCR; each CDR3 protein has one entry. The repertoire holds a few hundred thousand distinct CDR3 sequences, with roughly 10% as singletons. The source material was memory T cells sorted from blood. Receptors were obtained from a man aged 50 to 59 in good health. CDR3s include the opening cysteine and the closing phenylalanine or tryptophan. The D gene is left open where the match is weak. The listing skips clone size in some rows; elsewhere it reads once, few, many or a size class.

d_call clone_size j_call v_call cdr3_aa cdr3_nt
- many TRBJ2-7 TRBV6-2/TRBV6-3 CASSWAASYEQYF TGTGCCAGCAGTTGGGCAGCATCCTACGAGCAGTACTTC
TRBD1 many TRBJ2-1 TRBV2 CASSEIATGAYNEQFF TGTGCCAGCAGTGAAATAGCGACAGGGGCCTACAATGAGCAGTTCTTC
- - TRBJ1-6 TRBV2 CASTPRRNSPLHF TGTGCCAGCACTCCCAGACGTAATTCACCCCTCCACTTT
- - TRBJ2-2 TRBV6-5 CASSYSKRVQTGELFF TGTGCCAGCAGTTACTCAAAAAGGGTTCAGACCGGGGAGCTGTTTTTT
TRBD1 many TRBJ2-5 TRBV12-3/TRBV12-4 CASSTTGGWQETQYF TGTGCCAGCAGCACGACAGGGGGATGGCAAGAGACCCAGTACTTC
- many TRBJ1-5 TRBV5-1 CASSLELNQPQHF TGCGCCAGCAGCTTGGAGTTAAATCAGCCCCAGCATTTT
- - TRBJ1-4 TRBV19 CAARGTADEKLFF TGTGCCGCACGCGGGACTGCGGATGAAAAACTGTTTTTT
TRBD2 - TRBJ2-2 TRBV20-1 CSARAGIAGYHTGELFF TGCAGTGCTAGAGCGGGTATAGCGGGATACCACACCGGGGAGCTGTTTTTT
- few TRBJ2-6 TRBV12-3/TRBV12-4 CASKPSSGANVLTF TGTGCCAGCAAGCCTAGCTCTGGGGCCAACGTCCTGACTTTC
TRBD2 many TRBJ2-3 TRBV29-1 CSAILAESTDTQYF TGCAGCGCGATACTAGCGGAAAGCACAGATACGCAGTATTTT
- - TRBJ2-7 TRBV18 CASSPIVGSYEQYF TGTGCCAGCTCACCAATCGTCGGCTCCTACGAGCAGTACTTC
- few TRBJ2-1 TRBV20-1 CSARGGSGEQFF TGCAGTGCTAGAGGAGGGAGCGGTGAGCAGTTCTTC
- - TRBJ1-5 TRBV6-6 CASSYGSGQPQHF TGTGCCAGCAGTTATGGGTCGGGTCAGCCCCAGCATTTT
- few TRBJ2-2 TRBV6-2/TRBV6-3 CASTPQQWAGELFF TGTGCCAGCACCCCTCAACAGTGGGCCGGGGAGCTGTTTTTT
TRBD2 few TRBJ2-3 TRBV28 CASADSGVAADTQYF TGTGCCAGCGCTGATAGCGGGGTCGCTGCAGATACGCAGTATTTT
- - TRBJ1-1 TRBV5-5 CASSPRLNTEAFF TGTGCCAGCAGCCCTCGCTTGAACACTGAAGCTTTCTTT
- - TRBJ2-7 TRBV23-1 CASSLGQRDYEQYF TGCGCCAGCAGTCTAGGCCAAAGGGACTACGAGCAGTACTTC
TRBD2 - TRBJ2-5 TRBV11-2 CASSPEGGWETQYF TGTGCCAGCAGCCCAGAGGGAGGGTGGGAGACCCAGTACTTC
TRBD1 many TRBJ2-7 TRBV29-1 CSVAQGYEQYF TGCAGCGTTGCACAGGGGTACGAGCAGTACTTC
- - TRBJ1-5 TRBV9 CASSVGSNQPQHF TGTGCCAGCAGCGTAGGGAGTAATCAGCCCCAGCATTTT
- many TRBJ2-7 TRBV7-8 CASSLMAESYEQYF TGTGCCAGCAGCCTCATGGCGGAAAGCTACGAGCAGTACTTC
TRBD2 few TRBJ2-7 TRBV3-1 CASSQELRGRGHEQYF TGTGCCAGCAGCCAAGAATTGCGCGGGAGAGGCCACGAGCAGTACTTC
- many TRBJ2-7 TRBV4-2 CASSQGLGDYEQYF TGTGCCAGCAGCCAAGGACTAGGGGACTACGAGCAGTACTTC
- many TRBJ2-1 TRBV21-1 CASSLRFWGPNEQFF TGTGCCAGCAGCCTTCGATTTTGGGGCCCCAATGAGCAGTTCTTC
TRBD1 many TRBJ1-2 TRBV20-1 CSAGYQDRTFYGYTF TGCAGTGCTGGTTACCAGGACAGGACCTTCTATGGCTACACCTTC
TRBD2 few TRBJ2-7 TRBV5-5 CASSPGAAGVAYEQYF TGTGCCAGCAGCCCCGGAGCAGCGGGGGTTGCCTACGAGCAGTACTTC
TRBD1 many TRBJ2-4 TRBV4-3 CASSQARTGGDIQYF TGCGCCAGCAGCCAAGCCCGGACAGGGGGGGACATTCAGTACTTC
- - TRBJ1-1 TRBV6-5 CASSYSSGNTEALF TGTGCCAGCAGTTACTCGAGTGGGAACACTGAAGCTTTGTTT
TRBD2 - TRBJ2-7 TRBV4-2 CASSQFLAGNSYEQYF TGTGCCAGCAGCCAATTCCTAGCGGGGAATTCCTACGAGCAGTACTTC
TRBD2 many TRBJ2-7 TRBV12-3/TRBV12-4 CASSLAGVSYEQYF TGTGCCAGCAGCCTAGCGGGAGTGTCCTACGAGCAGTACTTC
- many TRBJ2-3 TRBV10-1 CASSGAHRRLTTDTQYF TGCGCCAGCTCAGGGGCGCACCGACGATTAACCACAGATACGCAGTATTTT
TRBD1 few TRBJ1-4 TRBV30 CAWSLGTGIEKLFF TGTGCCTGGAGTCTCGGGACAGGCATTGAAAAACTGTTTTTT
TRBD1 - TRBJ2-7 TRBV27 CASSLYLTGNGEQYF TGTGCCAGCAGTTTATACCTGACAGGGAACGGCGAGCAGTACTTC
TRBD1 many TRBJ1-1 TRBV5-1 CASSLRTGGEYTEAFF TGCGCCAGCAGCTTAAGGACAGGGGGCGAGTACACTGAAGCTTTCTTT
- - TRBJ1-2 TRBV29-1 CSVEGYGTLLDHGYTF TGCAGCGTTGAAGGTTACGGGACACTTCTCGACCATGGCTACACCTTC
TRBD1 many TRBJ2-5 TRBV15 CATSVTDRAQETQYF TGTGCCACCAGCGTGACGGACAGGGCCCAAGAGACCCAGTACTTC
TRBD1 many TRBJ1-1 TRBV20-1 CSVPHRTGGRAEAFF TGCAGTGTTCCCCACCGGACAGGGGGCAGAGCTGAAGCTTTCTTT
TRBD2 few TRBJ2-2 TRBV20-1 CSARRGGRGGELFF TGCAGTGCTAGGCGGGGGGGACGGGGCGGGGAGCTGTTTTTT
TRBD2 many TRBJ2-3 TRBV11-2 CASSPRFRLAGSTDTQYF TGTGCCAGCAGCCCTAGGTTTAGGCTAGCGGGGAGCACAGATACGCAGTATTTT
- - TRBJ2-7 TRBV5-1 CASSLETGWAYEQYF TGCGCCAGCAGCTTGGAGACAGGCTGGGCCTACGAGCAGTACTTC
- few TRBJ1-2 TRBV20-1 CSARETSRYGYTF TGCAGTGCTAGAGAGACTTCACGCTATGGCTACACCTTC
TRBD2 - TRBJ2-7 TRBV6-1 CASKGLAGGSYEQYF TGTGCCAGCAAGGGCCTAGCGGGAGGGTCCTACGAGCAGTACTTC
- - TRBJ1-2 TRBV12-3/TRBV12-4 CASSLEGRGGYTF TGTGCCAGCAGTTTAGAGGGCCGGGGGGGCTACACCTTC
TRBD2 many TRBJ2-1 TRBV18 CASSPTSGTIHNEQFF TGTGCCAGCTCACCGACTAGCGGGACGATTCACAATGAGCAGTTCTTC
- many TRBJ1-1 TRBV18 CASSPPAGTEAFF TGTGCCAGCTCACCACCGGCCGGGACTGAAGCTTTCTTT
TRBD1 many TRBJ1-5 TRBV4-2 CASSRDVGTGELAQHF TGTGCCAGCAGCCGAGACGTCGGGACAGGGGAATTAGCCCAGCATTTT
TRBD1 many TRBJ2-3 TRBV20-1 CSARVWQGAGDTQYF TGCAGTGCTAGAGTTTGGCAGGGGGCCGGAGATACGCAGTATTTT
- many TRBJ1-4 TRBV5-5 CASSFYGKKLFF TGTGCCAGCAGCTTTTACGGGAAAAAACTGTTTTTT